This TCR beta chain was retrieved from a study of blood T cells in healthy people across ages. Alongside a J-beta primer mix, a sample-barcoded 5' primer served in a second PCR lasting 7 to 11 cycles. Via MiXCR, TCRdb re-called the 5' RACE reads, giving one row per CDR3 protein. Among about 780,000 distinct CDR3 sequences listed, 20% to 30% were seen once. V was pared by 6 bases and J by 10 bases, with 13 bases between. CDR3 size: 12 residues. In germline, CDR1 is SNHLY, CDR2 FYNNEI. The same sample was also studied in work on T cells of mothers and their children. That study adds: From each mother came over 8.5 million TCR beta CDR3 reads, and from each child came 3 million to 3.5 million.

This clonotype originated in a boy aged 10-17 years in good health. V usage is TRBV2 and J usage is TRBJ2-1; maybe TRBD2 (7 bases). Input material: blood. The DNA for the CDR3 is TGTGCCAGCAGACGATCGGGGGGCGAGCAGTTCTTC. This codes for CASRRSGGEQFF.